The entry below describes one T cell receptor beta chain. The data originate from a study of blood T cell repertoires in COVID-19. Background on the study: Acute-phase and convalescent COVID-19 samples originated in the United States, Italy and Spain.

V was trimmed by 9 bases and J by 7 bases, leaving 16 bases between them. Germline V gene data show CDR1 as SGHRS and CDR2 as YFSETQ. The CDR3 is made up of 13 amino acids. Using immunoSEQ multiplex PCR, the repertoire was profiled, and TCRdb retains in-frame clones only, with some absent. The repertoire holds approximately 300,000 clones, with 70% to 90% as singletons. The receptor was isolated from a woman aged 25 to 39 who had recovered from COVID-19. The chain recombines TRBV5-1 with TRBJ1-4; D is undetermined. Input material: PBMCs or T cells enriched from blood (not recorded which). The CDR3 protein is CATSEGSGEKLFF. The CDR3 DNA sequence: TGCGCCACCTCGGAAGGATCGGGTGAAAAACTGTTTTTT. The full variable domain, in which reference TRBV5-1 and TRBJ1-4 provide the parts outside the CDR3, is KAGVTQTPRYLIKTRGQQVTLSCSPISGHRSVSWYQQTPGQGLQFLFEYFSETQRNKGNFPGRFSGRQFSNSRSEMNVSTLELGDSALYLCATSEGSGEKLFFGSGTQLSVL.